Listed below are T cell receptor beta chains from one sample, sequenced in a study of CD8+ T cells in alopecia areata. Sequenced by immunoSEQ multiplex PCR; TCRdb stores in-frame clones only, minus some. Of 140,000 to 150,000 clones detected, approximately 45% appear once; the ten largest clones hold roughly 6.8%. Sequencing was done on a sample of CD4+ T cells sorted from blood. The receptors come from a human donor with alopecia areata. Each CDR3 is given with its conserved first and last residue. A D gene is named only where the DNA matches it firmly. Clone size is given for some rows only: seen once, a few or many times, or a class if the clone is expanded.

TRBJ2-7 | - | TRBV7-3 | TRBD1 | TGTGCCAGCAGCTGGGGACAGGGTCCATACGAGCAGTACTTC | CASSWGQGPYEQYF
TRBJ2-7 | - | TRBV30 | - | TGTGCCTGGAGTGTACGATTTGCCGAGCAGTACTTC | CAWSVRFAEQYF
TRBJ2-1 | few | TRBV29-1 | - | TGCAGCGTTGACAGCTACAATGAGCAGTTCTTC | CSVDSYNEQFF
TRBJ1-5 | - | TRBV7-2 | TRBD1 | TGTGCCAGCAGCTTCACAGGGGGCCATCAGCCCCAGCATTTT | CASSFTGGHQPQHF
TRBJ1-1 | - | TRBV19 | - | TGTGCCAGTAGTATAGTCGGCCCTTGGGTCAGGGATACTGAAGCTTTCTTT | CASSIVGPWVRDTEAFF
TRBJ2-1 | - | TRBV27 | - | TGTGCCAGCAGCCCTCTCGGGGGCTACAATGAGCAGTTCTTC | CASSPLGGYNEQFF
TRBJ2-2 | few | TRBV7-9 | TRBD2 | TGTGCCAGCAGCCCCAGCGGGACCACCGGGGAGCTGTTTTTT | CASSPSGTTGELFF
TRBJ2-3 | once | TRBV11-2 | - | TGTGCCAGCACCCAGCGGAGCACAGATACGCAGTATTTT | CASTQRSTDTQYF
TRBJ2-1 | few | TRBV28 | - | TGTGCCAGCAGCCAGCAAGGGAGTAATGAGCAGTTCTTC | CASSQQGSNEQFF
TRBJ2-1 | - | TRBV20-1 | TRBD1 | TGCAGTGCTACCCGGACAGGGGGCACGTTCTTC | CSATRTGGTFF
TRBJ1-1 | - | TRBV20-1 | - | TGCAGTGCCGTGCGGGGGACTGAAGCTTTCTTT | CSAVRGTEAFF
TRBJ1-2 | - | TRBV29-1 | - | TGCAGCGTTGTGAACACTAACTATGGCTACACCTTC | CSVVNTNYGYTF
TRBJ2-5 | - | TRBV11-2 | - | TGTGCCAGCAGCAAAAACCGGGGGTTGGCTGGGGAGACCCAGTACTTC | CASSKNRGLAGETQYF
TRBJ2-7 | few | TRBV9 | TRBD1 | TGTGCCAGCAGCGTAGAGGCAGGGACAGGGTACGGGCAGTACTTC | CASSVEAGTGYGQYF
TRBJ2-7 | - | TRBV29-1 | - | TGCAGCGTTGGGGTCGGGCGGAAAAGCTCCTACGAGCAGTACTTC | CSVGVGRKSSYEQYF
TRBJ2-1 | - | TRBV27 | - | TGTGCCAGCAGTCCACTACACTACAATGAGCAGTTCTTC | CASSPLHYNEQFF
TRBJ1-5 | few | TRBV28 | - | TGTGCCAGCATCAAAGGGGGTAGCAATCAGCCCCAGCATTTT | CASIKGGSNQPQHF
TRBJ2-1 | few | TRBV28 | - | TGTGCCAGCAGCGACAGGTCGAATGAGCAGTTCTTC | CASSDRSNEQFF
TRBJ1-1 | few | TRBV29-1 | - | TGCAGCGTTGGAGGTCGAGGGGTTAACACTGAAGCTTTCTTT | CSVGGRGVNTEAFF
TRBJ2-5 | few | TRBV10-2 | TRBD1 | TGCGCCAGCAACGGACAGGGCGAGCAGACCCAGTACTTC | CASNGQGEQTQYF
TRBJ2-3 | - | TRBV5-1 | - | TGCGCCAGCAGCTTGGCGGACAGACGAAGAAAGGAGGGAGATACGCAGTATTTT | CASSLADRRRKEGDTQYF
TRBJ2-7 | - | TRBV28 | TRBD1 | TGTGCCAGCAGACCTGGCGGGACAGGGCATGAGCAGTACTTC | CASRPGGTGHEQYF
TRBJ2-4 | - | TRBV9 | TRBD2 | TGTGCCAGCAGCGCTAGCGGGAGTCTAGCCAAAAACATTCAGTACTTC | CASSASGSLAKNIQYF
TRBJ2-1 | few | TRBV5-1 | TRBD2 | TGCGCCAGCAGCTCGGGACTAGCGGGAGAGTGGGGAGTCGAGCAGTTCTTC | CASSSGLAGEWGVEQFF
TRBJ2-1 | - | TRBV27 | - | TGTGCCAGCAGTCCGCGGGTTCGCCCACCCTTCACCAATGAGCAGTTCTTC | CASSPRVRPPFTNEQFF
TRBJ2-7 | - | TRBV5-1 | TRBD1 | TGCGCCAGCGCCCGGGACAGGGGGTCCTACGAGCAGTACTTC | CASARDRGSYEQYF
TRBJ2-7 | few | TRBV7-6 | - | TGTGCCAGCAGCCCTCAAGTGCGGGCCGAGCAGTACTTC | CASSPQVRAEQYF
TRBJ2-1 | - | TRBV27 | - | TGTGCCAGCAGTTTTTCACAGGGTGCCAACAACAATGAGCAGTTCTTC | CASSFSQGANNNEQFF
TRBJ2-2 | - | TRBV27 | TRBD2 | TGTGCCACGTCGGCTAGCGGGAGTATGGAGCTGTTTTTT | CATSASGSMELFF
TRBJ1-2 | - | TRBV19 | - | TGTGCCAGTAGTATTTCTACGTCCAACCCTGGCTATGGCTACACCTTC | CASSISTSNPGYGYTF
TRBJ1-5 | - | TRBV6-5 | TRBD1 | TGTGCCAGCAGTACTACAGGGGATCAGCCCCAGCATTTT | CASSTTGDQPQHF
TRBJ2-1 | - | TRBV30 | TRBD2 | TGTGCCTGGAGTATCCCGACTAGCGGGATGTACAATGAGCAGTTCTTC | CAWSIPTSGMYNEQFF
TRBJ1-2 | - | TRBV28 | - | TGTGCCAGCCATACAGGGCTCTATGGCTACACCTTC | CASHTGLYGYTF
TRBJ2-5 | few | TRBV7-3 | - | TGTGCCAGCAGCCCAACACACCAAGAGACCCAGTACTTC | CASSPTHQETQYF
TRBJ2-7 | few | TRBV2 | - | TGTGCCAGCAGTGAGTACGAGCAGTACTTC | CASSEYEQYF
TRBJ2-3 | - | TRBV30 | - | TGTGCCTGGAGGGAATACGGGACTGCAACAGATACGCAGTATTTT | CAWREYGTATDTQYF
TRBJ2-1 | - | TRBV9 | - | TGTGCCAGCAGCGTAGTAGGTGATCAACACAATGAGCAGTTCTTC | CASSVVGDQHNEQFF
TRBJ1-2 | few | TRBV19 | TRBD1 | TGTGCCAGTAAAGGGGGCGCGACTGGCTACACCTTC | CASKGGATGYTF
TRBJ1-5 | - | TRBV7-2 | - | TGTGCCAGCAGCTTTTCCCCCGAATTCAATCAGCCCCAGCATTTT | CASSFSPEFNQPQHF
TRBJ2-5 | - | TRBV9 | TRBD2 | TGTGCCAGCAGCGGGGGACTAGCGGGCCTTCGGGAGACCCAGTACTTC | CASSGGLAGLRETQYF
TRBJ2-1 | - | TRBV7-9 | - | TGTGCCAGCAGCTCGGCCGGGCGGGCATCCTACAATGAGCAGTTCTTC | CASSSAGRASYNEQFF
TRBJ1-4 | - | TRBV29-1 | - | TGCAGCGTTGGGGAAAAGGGTGAAAAACTGTTTTTT | CSVGEKGEKLFF
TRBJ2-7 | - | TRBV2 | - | TGTGCCAGCAGTGAACGCACCTTCTACGAGCAGTACTTC | CASSERTFYEQYF
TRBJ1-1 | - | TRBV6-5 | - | TGTGCCAGCAGTTACTTAGTGTCAAACACTGAAGCTTTCTTT | CASSYLVSNTEAFF
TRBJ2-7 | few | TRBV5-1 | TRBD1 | TGCGCCAGCAGCCGTTCCGGCTCTACAGGGGGCACCTCCTACGAGCAGTACTTC | CASSRSGSTGGTSYEQYF
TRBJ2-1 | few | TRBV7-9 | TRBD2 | TGTGCCAGCAGCCCGCCTGCGTTAGCGGGGAACAATGAGCAGTTCTTC | CASSPPALAGNNEQFF
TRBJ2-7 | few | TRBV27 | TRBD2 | TGTGCCAGCAGTGCCCGGATAGCGGGGTACGAGCAGTACTTC | CASSARIAGYEQYF
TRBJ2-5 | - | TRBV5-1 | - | TGCGCCAGCAGCGGCGCTCTTTCTGGGTTGGAGACCCAGTACTTC | CASSGALSGLETQYF
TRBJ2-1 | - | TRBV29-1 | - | TGCAGCGTTGACGACTTACGGAGTAATGAGCAGTTCTTC | CSVDDLRSNEQFF
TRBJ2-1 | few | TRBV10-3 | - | TGTGCCACCTCGCCTCGTGACAATGAGCAGTTCTTC | CATSPRDNEQFF
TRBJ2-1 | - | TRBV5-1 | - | TGCGCCAGCAGCTTGGCGGTACAGTCGACCTACAATGAGCAGTTCTTC | CASSLAVQSTYNEQFF
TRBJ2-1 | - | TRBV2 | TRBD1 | TGTGCCAGCAGTAGACCGGGACAGGGGAGGTACAATGAGCAGTTCTTC | CASSRPGQGRYNEQFF
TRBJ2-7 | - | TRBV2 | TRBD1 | TGTGCCAGCAGTGCTAACAGGGGGAGCGAGCAGTACTTC | CASSANRGSEQYF
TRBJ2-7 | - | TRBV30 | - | TGTGCCTGGAGTGTACCCGGGGCCGAGCAGTACTTC | CAWSVPGAEQYF
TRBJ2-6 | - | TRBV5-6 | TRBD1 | TGTGCCAGCAGCGTCCCGGGACAGGGGGCGGCTGGGGCCAACGTCCTGACTTTC | CASSVPGQGAAGANVLTF